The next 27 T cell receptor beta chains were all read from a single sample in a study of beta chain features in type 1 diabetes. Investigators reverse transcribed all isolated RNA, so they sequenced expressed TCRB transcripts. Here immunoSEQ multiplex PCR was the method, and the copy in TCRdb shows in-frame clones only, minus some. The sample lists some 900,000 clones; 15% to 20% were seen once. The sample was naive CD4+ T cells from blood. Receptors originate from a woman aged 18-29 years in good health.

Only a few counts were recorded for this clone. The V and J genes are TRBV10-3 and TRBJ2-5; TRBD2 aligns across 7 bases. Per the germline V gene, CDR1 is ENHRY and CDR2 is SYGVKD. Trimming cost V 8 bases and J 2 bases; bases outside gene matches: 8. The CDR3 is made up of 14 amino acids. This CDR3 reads CAIARTSGQETQYF. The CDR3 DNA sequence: TGTGCCATCGCCCGGACTAGTGGACAAGAGACCCAGTACTTC.

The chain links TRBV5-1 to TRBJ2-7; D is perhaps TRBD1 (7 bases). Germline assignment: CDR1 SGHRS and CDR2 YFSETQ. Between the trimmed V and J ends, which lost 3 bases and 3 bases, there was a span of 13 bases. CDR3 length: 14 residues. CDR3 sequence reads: CASSSGGTDYEQYF. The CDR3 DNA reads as TGCGCCAGCAGCTCGGGCGGGACAGACTACGAGCAGTACTTC.

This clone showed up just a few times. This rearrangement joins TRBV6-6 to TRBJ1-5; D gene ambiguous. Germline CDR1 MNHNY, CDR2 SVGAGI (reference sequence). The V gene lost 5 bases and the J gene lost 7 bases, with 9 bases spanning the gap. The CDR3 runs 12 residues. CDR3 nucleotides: TGTGCCAGCAGTCGTACAGCGCAGCCCCAGCATTTT. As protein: CASSRTAQPQHF.

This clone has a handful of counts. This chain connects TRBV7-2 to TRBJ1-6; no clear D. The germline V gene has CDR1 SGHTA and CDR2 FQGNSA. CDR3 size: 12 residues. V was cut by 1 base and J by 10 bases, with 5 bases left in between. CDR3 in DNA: TGTGCCAGCAGCTTAGTGGCATCACCCCTCCACTTT. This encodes CASSLVASPLHF.

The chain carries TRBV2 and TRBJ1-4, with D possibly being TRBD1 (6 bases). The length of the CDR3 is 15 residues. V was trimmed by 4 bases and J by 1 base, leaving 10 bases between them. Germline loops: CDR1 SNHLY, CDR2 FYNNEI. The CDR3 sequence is CASSVIGGTNEKLFF. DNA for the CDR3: TGTGCCAGCAGTGTTATAGGGGGAACTAATGAAAAACTGTTTTTT.

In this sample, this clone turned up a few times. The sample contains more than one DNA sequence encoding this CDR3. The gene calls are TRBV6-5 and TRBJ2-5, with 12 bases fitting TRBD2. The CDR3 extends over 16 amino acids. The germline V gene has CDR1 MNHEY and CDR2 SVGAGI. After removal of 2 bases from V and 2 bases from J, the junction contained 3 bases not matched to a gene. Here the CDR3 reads CASSYGLAGGQETQYF. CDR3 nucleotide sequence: TGTGCCAGCAGTTACGGGCTAGCGGGAGGGCAAGAGACCCAGTACTTC.

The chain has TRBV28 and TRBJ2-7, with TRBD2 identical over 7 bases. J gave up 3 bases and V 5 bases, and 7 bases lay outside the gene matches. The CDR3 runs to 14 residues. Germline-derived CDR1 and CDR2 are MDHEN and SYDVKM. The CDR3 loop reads CASSLERDHYEQYF. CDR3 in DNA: TGTGCCAGCAGTCTAGAGCGGGATCACTACGAGCAGTACTTC.

Written as DNA, the CDR3 is TGTGCCAGCAGTTTTTTCAAGCGGGGGAGGCTCGGGGAGACCCAGTACTTC. Translated, it gives CASSFFKRGRLGETQYF. V is TRBV28 and J is TRBJ2-5; 8 bases match TRBD2. The ends lost 3 bases at V and 5 bases at J; junction bases unmatched: 14. CDR3 size: 17 residues. CDR1 is MDHEN, CDR2 SYDVKM, per germline.

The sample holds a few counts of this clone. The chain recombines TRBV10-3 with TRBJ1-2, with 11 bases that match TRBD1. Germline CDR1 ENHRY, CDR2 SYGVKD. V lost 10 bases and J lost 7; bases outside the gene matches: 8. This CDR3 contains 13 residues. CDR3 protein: CATGDRGAAGYTF. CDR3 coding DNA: TGTGCCACGGGGGACAGGGGGGCGGCTGGCTACACCTTC.

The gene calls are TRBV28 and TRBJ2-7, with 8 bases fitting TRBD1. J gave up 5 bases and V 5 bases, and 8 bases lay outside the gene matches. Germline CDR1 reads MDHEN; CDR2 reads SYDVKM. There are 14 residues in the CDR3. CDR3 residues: CASSIGQGPNEQYF. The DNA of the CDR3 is TGTGCCAGCAGTATCGGACAGGGCCCGAACGAGCAGTACTTC.

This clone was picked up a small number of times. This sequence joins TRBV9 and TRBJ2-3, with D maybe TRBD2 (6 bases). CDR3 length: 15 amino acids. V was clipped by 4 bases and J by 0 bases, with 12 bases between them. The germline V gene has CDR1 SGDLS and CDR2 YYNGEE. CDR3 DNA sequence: TGTGCCAGCAGCCCGGGACTTGCTAGCACAGATACGCAGTATTTT. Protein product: CASSPGLASTDTQYF.

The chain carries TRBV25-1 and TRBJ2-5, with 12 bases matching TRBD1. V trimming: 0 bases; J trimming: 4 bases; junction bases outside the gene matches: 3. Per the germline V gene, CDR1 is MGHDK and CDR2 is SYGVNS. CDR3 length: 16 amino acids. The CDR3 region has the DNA TGTGCCAGCAGTGAATATGGGACAGGGGGCTTAGAGACCCAGTACTTC. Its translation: CASSEYGTGGLETQYF.

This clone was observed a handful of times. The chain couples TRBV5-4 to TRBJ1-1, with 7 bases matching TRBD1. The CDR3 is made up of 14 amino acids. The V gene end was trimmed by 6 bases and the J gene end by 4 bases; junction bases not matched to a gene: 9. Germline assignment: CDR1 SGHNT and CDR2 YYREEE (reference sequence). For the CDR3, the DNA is TGTGCCAGCACCCCGACAGGGAGGCGCACTGAAGCTTTCTTT. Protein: CASTPTGRRTEAFF.

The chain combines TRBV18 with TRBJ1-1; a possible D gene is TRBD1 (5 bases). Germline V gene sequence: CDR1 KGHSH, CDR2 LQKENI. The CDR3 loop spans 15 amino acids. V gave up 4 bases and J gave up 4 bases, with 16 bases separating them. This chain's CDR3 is CASSLKGLGSTEAFF. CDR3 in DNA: TGTGCCAGCTCACTGAAGGGACTGGGTAGCACTGAAGCTTTCTTT. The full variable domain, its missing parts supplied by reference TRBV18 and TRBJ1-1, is NAGVMQNPRHLVRRRGQEARLRCSPMKGHSHVYWYRQLPEEGLKFMVYLQKENIIDESGMPKERFSAEFPKEGPSILRIQQVVRGDSAAYFCASSLKGLGSTEAFFGQGTRLTVV.

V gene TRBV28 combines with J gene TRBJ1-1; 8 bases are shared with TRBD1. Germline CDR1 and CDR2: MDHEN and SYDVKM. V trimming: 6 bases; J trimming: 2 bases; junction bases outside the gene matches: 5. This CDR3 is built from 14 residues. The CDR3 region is CASSRGQVNTEAFF. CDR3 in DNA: TGTGCCAGCAGCCGGGGACAGGTCAACACTGAAGCTTTCTTT.

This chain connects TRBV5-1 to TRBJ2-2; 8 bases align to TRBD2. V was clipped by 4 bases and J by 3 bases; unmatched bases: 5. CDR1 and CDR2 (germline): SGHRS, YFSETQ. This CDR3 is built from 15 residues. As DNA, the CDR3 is TGCGCCAGCAGCAACGGACTAGCACACACCGGGGAGCTGTTTTTT. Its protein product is CASSNGLAHTGELFF.

CDR3 sequence reads: CASSEAGRKLFF. The CDR3 region has the DNA TGTGCCAGCAGTGAGGCAGGACGAAAACTGTTTTTT. This sequence joins TRBV2 and TRBJ1-4; D not certain. This CDR3 region has 12 residues. V lost 3 bases to trimming and J lost 10 bases, with 9 bases between them. The germline gives CDR1 SNHLY, CDR2 FYNNEI.

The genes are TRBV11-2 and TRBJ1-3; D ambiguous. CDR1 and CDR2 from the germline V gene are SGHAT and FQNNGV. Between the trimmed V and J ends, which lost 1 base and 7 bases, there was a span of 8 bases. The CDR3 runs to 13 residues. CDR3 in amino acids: CASSLGLGNTIYF. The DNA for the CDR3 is TGTGCCAGCAGCTTAGGCTTGGGGAACACCATATATTTT.

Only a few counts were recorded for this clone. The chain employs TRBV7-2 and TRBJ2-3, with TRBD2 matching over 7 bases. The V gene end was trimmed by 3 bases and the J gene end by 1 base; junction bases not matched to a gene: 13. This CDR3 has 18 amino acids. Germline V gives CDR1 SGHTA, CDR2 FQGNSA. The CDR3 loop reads CASSFRRGRALRTDTQYF. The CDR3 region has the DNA TGTGCCAGCAGCTTCCGTCGGGGGAGGGCCCTCCGCACAGATACGCAGTATTTT.

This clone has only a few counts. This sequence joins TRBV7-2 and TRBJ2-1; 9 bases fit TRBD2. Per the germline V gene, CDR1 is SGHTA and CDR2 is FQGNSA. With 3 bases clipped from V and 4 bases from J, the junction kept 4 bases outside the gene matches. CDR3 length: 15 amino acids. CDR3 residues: CASSFTSGPYNEQFF. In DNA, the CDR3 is TGTGCCAGCAGCTTTACTAGCGGGCCTTACAATGAGCAGTTCTTC.

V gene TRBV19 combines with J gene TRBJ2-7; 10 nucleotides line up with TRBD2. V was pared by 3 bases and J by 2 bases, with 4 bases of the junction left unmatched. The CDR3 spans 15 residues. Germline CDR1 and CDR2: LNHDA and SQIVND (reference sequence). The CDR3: CASSIGLAVTYEQYF. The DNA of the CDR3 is TGTGCCAGTAGTATTGGACTAGCGGTGACCTACGAGCAGTACTTC.

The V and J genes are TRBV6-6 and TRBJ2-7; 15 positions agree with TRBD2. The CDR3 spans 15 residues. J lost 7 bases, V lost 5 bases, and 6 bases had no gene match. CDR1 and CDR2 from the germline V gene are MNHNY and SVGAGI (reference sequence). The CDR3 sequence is CASSTGTSGRSEQYF. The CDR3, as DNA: TGTGCCAGCAGTACCGGGACTAGCGGGAGGAGTGAGCAGTACTTC.

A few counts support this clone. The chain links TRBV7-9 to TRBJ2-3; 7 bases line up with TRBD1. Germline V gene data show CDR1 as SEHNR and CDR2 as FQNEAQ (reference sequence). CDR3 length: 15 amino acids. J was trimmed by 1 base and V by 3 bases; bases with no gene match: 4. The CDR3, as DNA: TGTGCCAGCAGCTTCAGACAGGGAGGCACAGATACGCAGTATTTT. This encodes CASSFRQGGTDTQYF.

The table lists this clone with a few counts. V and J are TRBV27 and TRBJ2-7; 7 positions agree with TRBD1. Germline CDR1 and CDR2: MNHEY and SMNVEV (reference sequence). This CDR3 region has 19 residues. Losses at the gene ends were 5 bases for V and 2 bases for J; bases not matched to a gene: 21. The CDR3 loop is CASSPRLTGYALWAYEQYF. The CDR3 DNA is TGTGCCAGCAGTCCAAGATTGACAGGGTATGCTCTATGGGCCTACGAGCAGTACTTC.

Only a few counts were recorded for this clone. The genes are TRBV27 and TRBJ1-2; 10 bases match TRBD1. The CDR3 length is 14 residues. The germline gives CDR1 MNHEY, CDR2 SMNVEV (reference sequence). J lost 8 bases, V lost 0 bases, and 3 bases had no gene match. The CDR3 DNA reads TGTGCCAGCAGTTTATCGGGGACAGGGGACGGCTACACCTTC. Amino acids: CASSLSGTGDGYTF.

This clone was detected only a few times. The CDR3 sequence: CASSQGTYASTDTQYF. The CDR3, as DNA: TGTGCCAGCAGCCAAGGAACATATGCTAGCACAGATACGCAGTATTTT. The rearrangement joins TRBV14 to TRBJ2-3; D not certain. Germline CDR1 reads SGHDN; CDR2 reads FVKESK. Trimming cost V 1 base and J 0 bases, with 11 bases left between them. The CDR3 runs to 16 residues.

The CDR3 loop reads CASRTSGPTDTQYF. The CDR3 nucleotides read TGTGCCAGCAGGACTAGCGGACCCACAGATACGCAGTATTTT. The chain is built from TRBV28 and TRBJ2-3, with 9 positions matching TRBD2. After removal of 6 bases from V and 2 bases from J, the junction contained 3 bases not matched to a gene. CDR1 and CDR2 from the germline V gene are MDHEN and SYDVKM. The CDR3 totals 14 residues. Combining the CDR3 with reference TRBV28 and TRBJ2-3 gives the whole variable domain DVKVTQSSRYLVKRTGEKVFLECVQDMDHENMFWYRQDPGLGLRLIYFSYDVKMKEKGDIPEGYSVSREKKERFSLILESASTNQTSMYLCASRTSGPTDTQYFGPGTRLTVL.